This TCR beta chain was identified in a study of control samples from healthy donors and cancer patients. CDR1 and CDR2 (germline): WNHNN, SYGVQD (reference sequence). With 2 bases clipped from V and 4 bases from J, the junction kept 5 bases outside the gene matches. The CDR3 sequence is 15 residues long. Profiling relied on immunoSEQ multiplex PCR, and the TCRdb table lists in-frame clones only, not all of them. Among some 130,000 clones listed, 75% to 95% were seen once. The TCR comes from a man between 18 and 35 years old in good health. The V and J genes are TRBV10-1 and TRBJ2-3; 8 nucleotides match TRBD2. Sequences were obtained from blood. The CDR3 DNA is TGCGCCAGCAGTGAGGCCCCGGGAGGGTCAGATACGCAGTATTTT. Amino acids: CASSEAPGGSDTQYF.